A selection of T cell receptor beta chains follows, all from one sample in a study of cytomegalovirus exposure and HLA in healthy donors. Data came from immunoSEQ multiplex PCR; TCRdb stores just in-frame clones and leaves some out. The sample lists 50,000 to 65,000 clones; approximately 95% were seen once. Input material: PBMCs. The receptors shown here come from a woman between 18 and 29 years old in good health and CMV-seropositive. The CDR3 runs from the conserved cysteine through the conserved F or W.

CASSPLRGFSTDTQYF	TRBV27	TRBJ2-3
CASRGQGSGYGYTF	TRBV6-6	TRBJ1-2
CASSLAGVAGNTIYF	TRBV5-1	TRBJ1-3
CASSLHGVVKGTQYF	TRBV28	TRBJ2-5
CASTTGLDSKNIQYF	TRBV5-4	TRBJ2-4
CASSLFGGWNYEQYF	TRBV5-1	TRBJ2-7
CASSLTVNTEAFF	TRBV11-3	TRBJ1-1
CASSLYQGASTEAFF	TRBV28	TRBJ1-1
CASSLVVSVGQNSYEQYF	TRBV7-2	TRBJ2-7
CASSTDRNTEAFF	TRBV18	TRBJ1-1
CASSEALGHPKSRVAYEQYF	TRBV6-1	TRBJ2-7
CASSFLLRGYTF	TRBV28	TRBJ1-2
CASSSPGQGAYEQYF	TRBV6-5	TRBJ2-7